These 9 T cell receptor beta chains originate from one sample sequenced in a study of CD8+ T cells in alopecia areata. As the sequencing template, cDNA was produced by extracting RNA and reverse transcribing it. Libraries were prepared by immunoSEQ multiplex PCR; TCRdb keeps only in-frame clonotypes and omits some of them. The sample counts about 270,000 clones, none seen once; the ten largest own more than 1%. Sorting of pooled cutaneous lymph node cells used CD4, CD8alpha, NKG2D, NKG2ACE and other markers. Sequenced: CD4+ T cells sorted from a lymph node. The source of these receptors is a C3H/HeJ mouse with alopecia areata. This strain's MHC haplotype is H2-k.

In regard to this clone: Gene names follow the mouse nomenclature. The CDR3 extends 4 residues past the end of the read, so its final part is completed from the germline J gene. This sequence joins TRBV5 and TRBJ1-1; possibly TRBD1 for D (5 bases). Trimming removed 0 bases at V and 4 bases at J, with 9 bases between. Germline CDR1 reads LGHNA; CDR2 reads YNLKQL (reference sequence). The CDR3 loop spans 14 amino acids. CDR3 bases read: TGTGCCAGCAGCCAAGATTCCAGGGCCACA. Translated: CASSQDSRAT. The full CDR3 reads CASSQDSRATEVFF.

Of note for this clone: Gene names denote mouse genes. The sequence runs out 4 residues before the end of the CDR3; the remainder is reconstructed from the germline J gene. The J gene is TRBJ2-5, the V gene TRBV19, with TRBD1 as a possible D gene (6 bases). Per germline, CDR1 FNHDT and CDR2 SITEND (reference sequence). V shed 3 bases and J shed 3 bases, with 11 bases lying between them. This CDR3 has 14 residues. The CDR3 here is CASSNRDKQDTQYF. The sequenced CDR3 bases are TGTGCCAGCAGTAACCGGGACAAACAAGAC.

Comment on this clone: Each gene name is a mouse one. Read sequence stops 4 residues before the CDR3 end, and the germline J gene provides the missing end. The rearrangement links TRBV5 to TRBJ2-5; TRBD1 aligns across 7 bases. This CDR3 is 17 amino acids long. Germline V gene lookup returns CDR1 LGHNA and CDR2 YNLKQL (reference sequence). CDR3 region: CASSQIPLDRVEDTQYF. CDR3 DNA, as far as it was read: TGTGCCAGCAGCCAGATCCCCCTCGACAGGGTTGAAGAC.

This clone was seen a few times. Gene names and germline refer to mouse. With the read ending 4 residues before the CDR3 end, the germline J gene is used to fill in that end. Different DNA sequences within this sample yield the same CDR3. The chain combines TRBV13-3 with TRBJ2-7; 8 bases map to TRBD2. V gave up 3 bases and J gave up 3 bases; unmatched junction bases: 2. CDR1 NNHDY and CDR2 SYVADS come from the germline V gene. The CDR3 has 13 residues. CDR3 bases read: TGTGCCAGCAGTGTGACTGGGGACTAT. Translation gives CASSVTGDY. The entire CDR3 is CASSVTGDYEQYF.

Comment on this clone: Any gene name here is a mouse gene name. CDR3 DNA, as far as it was read: TGCACCTGCAGTGCAGGGACACCGATTAACCAAGAC. Its protein is CTCSAGTPINQD. The entire CDR3 protein is CTCSAGTPINQDTQYF. The chain is built from TRBV1 and TRBJ2-5; possible D gene TRBD1, 5 bases. With the read ending 4 residues before the CDR3 end, the germline J gene is used to fill in that end. The CDR3 has 16 amino acids. CDR1 and CDR2 (germline): NSQYPW, LRSPGD (reference sequence). V shed 1 base and J shed 0 bases, with 11 bases lying between them.

This clone was found a few times. These gene names are mouse names. Coverage ceases 4 residues before the CDR3 finishes, and the germline J gene fills in the end. The J gene is TRBJ2-7, the V gene TRBV14; 7 bases are shared with TRBD2. The CDR3 spans 13 residues. CDR1 and CDR2 (germline): SGHDT, FRDEAV. CDR3 DNA (partial): TGTGCCAGCAGCCCCGGGACTGATTAT. Translation: CASSPGTDY. The whole CDR3 sequence reads CASSPGTDYEQYF. Supplemented by reference TRBV14 and TRBJ2-7, the full variable domain reads EAGVTQSPRYAVLQEGQAVSFWCDPISGHDTLYWYQQPRDQGPQLLVYFRDEAVIDNSQLPSDRFSAVRPKGTNSTLKIQSAKQGDTATYLCASSPGTDYEQYFGPGTRLTVL.

As concerns this clone: These gene names are mouse names. The CDR3 goes on 3 residues after the read ends, and that part is filled in from the germline J gene. The V gene is TRBV1, the J gene TRBJ1-6; D possibly corresponds to TRBD1 (5 bases). TRBJ1-6 carries the ORF label, with uncertain function. There are 15 residues in the CDR3. Germline CDR1 is NSQYPW and CDR2 is LRSPGD (reference sequence). The ends were cut back, 0 bases at V and 4 bases at J, with 7 bases in the middle. This CDR3 reads CTCSADREYNSPLYF. The sequenced part of the CDR3 DNA is TGCACCTGCAGTGCAGACAGGGAATATAATTCGCCC.

A word on this clone: Mouse germline and gene names are used. The read terminates 4 residues before the CDR3 end, so the remaining end is supplied by the germline J gene. The gene calls are TRBV5 and TRBJ2-7; 10 nucleotides line up with TRBD2. The CDR3 contains 15 residues. Germline V gene sequence: CDR1 LGHNA, CDR2 YNLKQL (reference sequence). The J segment lost 3 bases and the V segment lost 1 base, leaving 3 bases of the junction unmatched. The CDR3: CASSQAGGALYEQYF. The part of the CDR3 DNA that was read is TGTGCCAGCAGCCAAGCTGGGGGGGCGCTCTAT.

There are a few counts of this clone. Any gene name here is a mouse gene name. The CDR3 end lies 4 residues beyond the end of the read and is filled in from the germline J gene. Other DNA sequences of this sample code for an identical CDR3. This chain connects TRBV5 to TRBJ2-1; 9 nucleotides line up with TRBD1. V trimming: 4 bases; J trimming: 5 bases; junction bases outside the gene matches: 3. The CDR3 has 14 residues. Germline assignment: CDR1 LGHNA and CDR2 YNLKQL (reference sequence). CDR3 region: CASSPRDRDAEQFF. The DNA read from the CDR3 is TGTGCCAGCAGCCCTCGGGACAGGGATGCT.